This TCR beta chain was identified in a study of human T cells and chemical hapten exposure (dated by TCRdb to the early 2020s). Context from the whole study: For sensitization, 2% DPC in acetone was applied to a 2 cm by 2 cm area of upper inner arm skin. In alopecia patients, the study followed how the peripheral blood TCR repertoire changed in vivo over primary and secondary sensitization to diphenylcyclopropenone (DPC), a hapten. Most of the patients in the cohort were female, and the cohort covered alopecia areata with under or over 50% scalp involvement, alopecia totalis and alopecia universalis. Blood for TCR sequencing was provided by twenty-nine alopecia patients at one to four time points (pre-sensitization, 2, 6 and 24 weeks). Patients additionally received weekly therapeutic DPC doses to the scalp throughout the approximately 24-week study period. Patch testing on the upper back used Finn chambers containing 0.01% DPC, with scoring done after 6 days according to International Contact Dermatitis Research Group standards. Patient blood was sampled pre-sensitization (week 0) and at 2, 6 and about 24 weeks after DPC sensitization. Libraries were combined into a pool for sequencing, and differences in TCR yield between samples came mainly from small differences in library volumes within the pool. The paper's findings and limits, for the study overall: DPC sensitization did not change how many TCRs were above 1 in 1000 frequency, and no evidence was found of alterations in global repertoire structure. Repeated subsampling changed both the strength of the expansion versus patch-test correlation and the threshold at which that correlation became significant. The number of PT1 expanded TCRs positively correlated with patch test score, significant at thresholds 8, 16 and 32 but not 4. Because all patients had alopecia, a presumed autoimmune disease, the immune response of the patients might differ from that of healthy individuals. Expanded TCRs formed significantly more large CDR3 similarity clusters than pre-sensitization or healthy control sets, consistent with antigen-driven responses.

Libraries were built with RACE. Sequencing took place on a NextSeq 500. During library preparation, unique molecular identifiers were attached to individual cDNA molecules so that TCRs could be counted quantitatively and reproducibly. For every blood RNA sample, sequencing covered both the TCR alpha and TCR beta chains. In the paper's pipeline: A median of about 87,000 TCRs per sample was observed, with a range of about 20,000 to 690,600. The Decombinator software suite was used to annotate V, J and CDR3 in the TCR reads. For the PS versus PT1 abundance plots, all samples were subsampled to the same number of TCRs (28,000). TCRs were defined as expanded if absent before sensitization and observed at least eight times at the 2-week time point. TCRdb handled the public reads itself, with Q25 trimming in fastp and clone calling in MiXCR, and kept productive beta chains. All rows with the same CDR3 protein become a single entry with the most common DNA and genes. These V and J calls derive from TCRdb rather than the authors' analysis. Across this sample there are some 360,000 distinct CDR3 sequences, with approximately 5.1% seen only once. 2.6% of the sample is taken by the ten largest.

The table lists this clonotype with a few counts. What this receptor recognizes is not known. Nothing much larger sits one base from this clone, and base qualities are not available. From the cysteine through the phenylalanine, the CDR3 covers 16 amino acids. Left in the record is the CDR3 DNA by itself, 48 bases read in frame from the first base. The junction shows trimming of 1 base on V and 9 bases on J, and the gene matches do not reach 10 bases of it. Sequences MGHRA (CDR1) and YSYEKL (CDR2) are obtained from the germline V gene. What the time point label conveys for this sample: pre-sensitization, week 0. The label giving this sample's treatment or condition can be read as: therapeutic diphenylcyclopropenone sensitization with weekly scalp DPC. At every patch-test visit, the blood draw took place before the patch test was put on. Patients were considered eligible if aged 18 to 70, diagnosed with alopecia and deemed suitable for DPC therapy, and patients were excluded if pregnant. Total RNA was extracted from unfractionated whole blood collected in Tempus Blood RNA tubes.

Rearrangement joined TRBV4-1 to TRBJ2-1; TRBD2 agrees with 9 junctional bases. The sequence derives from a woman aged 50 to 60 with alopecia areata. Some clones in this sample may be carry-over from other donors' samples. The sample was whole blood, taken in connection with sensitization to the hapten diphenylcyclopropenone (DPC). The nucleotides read TGCGCCAGCAGCCAAGGGGACTGGCTAGCGGGGCTTGAGCAGTTCTTC. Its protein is CASSQGDWLAGLEQFF.